This paragraph reports one T cell receptor beta chain. This clonotype showed up many times. It has no known antigen specificity. Nothing much larger sits one base from this clone, and base qualities are not available. Donors were around 37 systemically healthy Caucasian individuals from Russia aged about 6 to 100 years. Each donor gave ten milliliters of peripheral blood, drawn into EDTA-treated Vacutainer tubes. Ficoll-Paque density-gradient centrifugation was used to isolate PBMCs, with at least 7 million per sample. Trizol reagent was used to extract total RNA from the PBMCs, yielding at least 5.5 micrograms per sample. The percentages of naive CD45RAhigh/CD27high T cells were determined by flow cytometry on a PBMC aliquot from every donor. This sample was taken from a study of blood T cells in healthy people across ages (dated by TCRdb to between 2014 and 2016). Context from the whole study: In model experiments, template switching captured about one uniquely barcoded TCR beta cDNA molecule for every two T cells. To track age-related changes in TCR beta repertoire diversity, the study relied on deep sequencing normalized with unique cDNA molecular identifiers. The donors were split into four age groups: young (average 16 years), middle-aged (about 40), aged (approximately 60) and long-lived (approximately 80). To avoid experimental bias, donors of different ages were spread randomly across the sequencing lanes. For two donors (one aged 18 to 29 and one aged 80 or older), the study analyzed two additional independent replicas of 1 million unique cDNA reads from the same blood draw. The full study reports these points: Because the CMV infection status of the donors was unknown, age-related changes in expanded clonotypes may potentially have been confounded. Total diversity estimates from one million sequenced T cells were considered lower bounds and underestimates. As age increased, observed TCR beta diversity per million T cells dropped in a roughly linear way, and a significant reduction was already evident by age about 40. The long-lived group showed more naive CD4+ T cells, fewer expanded clones and increased TCR diversity than the aged group, suggesting age selection. Conclusive comparison of naive and antigen-experienced compartments was prevented by the profiling of bulk unsorted PBMCs. Observed TCR beta diversity correlated strongly with the percentage of naive T cells measured by flow cytometry.

The library was built by means of 5' RACE. TCRdb lists the instrument as Illumina HiSeq 2500. The second PCR ran for roughly 7 to 12 cycles and used a J-beta primer mix along with a sample-barcoded 5' primer. Each TCR beta cDNA molecule received a unique molecular identifier from a template-switch 5' adaptor carrying 12 random nucleotides. Each sample yielded at least 3 million CDR3-containing paired-end reads. The Mint cDNA synthesis kit, primed by a TRBC-specific oligonucleotide, was used to synthesize first-strand cDNA from all RNA. After uracil-DNA glycosylase treatment, a first 18-cycle PCR used universal primers M1SS and BC2_uni_R on all cDNA. Per the original workflow: Each sample was normalized by randomly selecting 1 million high-quality reads, each carrying a distinct molecular identifier. Instead of being binned into consensus sequences, reads with shared molecular identifiers were discarded. MiTCR, run with a Q25 quality threshold and the strictest error-elimination algorithm, handled CDR3 identification, clonotype clustering and error correction. Lower-bound total TCR beta diversity was estimated with a nonparametric unseen species model using Euler transformation. In-frame beta chains were kept once TCRdb had trimmed the public reads at Q25 with fastp and called clones with MiXCR. Identical CDR3 protein sequences are pooled into one entry, listed with their most common genes and DNA. The V and J calls, along with clone size, are taken from TCRdb and not from the paper's own processing. The sample profile shows fewer than 900,000 distinct CDR3 sequences; 35% to 40% of them were found once. Approximately 13% of the sample is held by the ten biggest clonotypes.

The germline V gene encodes CDR1 LGHDT and CDR2 YNNKEL (reference sequence). The CDR3, from cysteine to phenylalanine, totals 15 residues. This entry keeps only the CDR3 DNA: 45 bases, framed from base 1. V is pared back by 3 bases and J by 4 bases, with 14 bases lying between the germline termini. The chain joins TRBV3-1 to TRBJ2-3, with the D segment identity uncertain. This receptor was taken from a man between 18 and 29 years old in good health. Sequencing was performed on blood. In nucleotides, the sequence is TGTGCCAGCAGCCATGTGCGCGCGTCCTCAGATACGCAGTATTTT. Translated, this gives CASSHVRASSDTQYF.